This TCR beta chain is drawn from a study of shared clonotypes between healthy human individuals. V was cut by 4 bases and J by 5 bases, with 18 bases left in between. Germline V gene data show CDR1 as SGDLS and CDR2 as YYNGEE. The CDR3 has 15 amino acids. Profiled with immunoSEQ multiplex PCR; TCRdb holds only in-frame clones, not every one. The sample records 2 million to 2.5 million clones, approximately 96% being singletons. The rearrangement joins TRBV9 to TRBJ2-5, with D possibly being TRBD1 (6 bases). The sequence was collected from a man between 18 and 29 years old in good health. The sequenced material came from naive CD4+ T cells sorted from blood. Subset specified: CD45RA+ positively selected. CDR3 sequence: CASSKSPGALETQYF. CDR3 nucleotides: TGTGCCAGCAGCAAATCTCCAGGGGCATTGGAGACCCAGTACTTC. Complete variable domain (other parts from reference TRBV9 and TRBJ2-5): DSGVTQTPKHLITATGQRVTLRCSPRSGDLSVYWYQQSLDQGLQFLIQYYNGEERAKGNILERFSAQQFPDLHSELNLSSLELGDSALYFCASSKSPGALETQYFGPGTRLLVL.